This TCR beta chain was documented in a study of metastatic and nonmetastatic thyroid tumors (dated by TCRdb to about 2020). Background on the whole study: Repertoires from peripheral blood and from tumor or nodule tissue samples of malignant and benign thyroid patients were compared. What the study reported, not specific to this receptor: In both blood and tumor samples, malignant tumors were reported to have significantly higher TCR beta diversity than benign nodules.

The library was built by means of PCR. Reads for this sample came from an Illumina HiSeq 4000. High-throughput sequencing was used to profile the CDR3 region of the TCR beta-chain in every patient. Processing in the source paper ran as follows. Drawing on CDR3 differences between clinicopathological groups, the researchers built a classifier meant to tell apart patients with distant-metastatic papillary thyroid cancer. The Shannon index was used to assess repertoire diversity, and the Morisita-Horn index was used to assess tumor-blood repertoire similarity. In-frame beta chains were kept once TCRdb had trimmed the public reads at Q25 with fastp and called clones with MiXCR. None of the V and J calls come from the authors' own analysis; TCRdb made them. Here the sample has under 7,500 clones; around a third occur a single time. Under 45% of the sample lies in the top ten. The cysteine opens and the phenylalanine closes a CDR3 of 17 amino acids. Only the CDR3 DNA is retained, 51 bases long and in frame from the first base. Via the germline V gene, CDR1 is SGHRS and CDR2 YFSETQ. After removal of 0 bases from V and 2 bases from J, the junction retains 8 bases not matched to a gene.

None of the patients had been given any treatment before thyroid surgery. The study retrospectively analysed patient clinical samples collected from about 2012 to 2019 using T-cell receptor beta sequencing. Concerning this clone: The clone's antigen remains unknown. No clone much larger than this one lies a single base away; base qualities are absent.

The sequence was collected from a female donor with papillary thyroid cancer or a benign thyroid nodule (not recorded which). Some clones in this sample may be carry-over from other donors' samples. The chain joins TRBV5-1 to TRBJ2-3, and 8 junction bases match TRBD2. Sequences were obtained from tumor tissue. DNA sequence: TGCGCCAGCAGCTTGGGGTCGGCGGGAGGCCACACAGATACGCAGTATTTT. This gives the protein CASSLGSAGGHTDTQYF. Outside the CDR3, residues come from the reference TRBV5-1 and TRBJ2-3 proteins, so the full variable domain is: KAGVTQTPRYLIKTRGQQVTLSCSPISGHRSVSWYQQTPGQGLQFLFEYFSETQRNKGNFPGRFSGRQFSNSRSEMNVSTLELGDSALYLCASSLGSAGGHTDTQYFGPGTRLTVL.